This T cell receptor (beta chain) stems from a study of T-cell reconstitution after alpha-beta-depleted transplantation in children. Study outcomes and limitations: Surviving recipient cells, namely T cells and thymic progenitors, were the source of high day-60 TCRbeta diversity in some patients. Reportedly, roughly two months post-transplant, alpha-beta T cells arose from several hundred expanded graft clones. T-cell counts and diversity at one year following transplant were attributed mainly to newly produced T cells.

This clonotype has a count of ten or more. The antigen is unknown. V shed 5 bases, J shed 4 bases, and the junction held 16 bases outside the gene matches. The CDR3 is made up of 17 amino acids. The germline gives CDR1 SEHNR, CDR2 FQNEAQ (reference sequence). TCRbeta library preparation incorporated unique molecular identifiers. Each CDR3 protein gets one entry after TCRdb re-called the PCR reads with MiXCR. The repertoire has about 150,000 distinct CDR3 sequences, roughly 11% of them found once; the top ten carry around 13%. The rearrangement joins TRBV7-9 to TRBJ1-2, with 7 positions matching TRBD1. The sequence derives from a boy between 2 and 10 years old with acute myeloid leukemia, due to receive a stem cell transplant. Sequences were derived from PBMCs, sampled before TCRalphabeta/CD19-depleted stem cell transplant. The CDR3 nucleotides read TGTGCCAGCAGCCCAACAGGGGACCCTCTACGACTCTATGGCTACACCTTC. It specifies CASSPTGDPLRLYGYTF.